The TCR beta chain under discussion was sequenced for a study of T-cell reconstitution after alpha-beta-depleted transplantation in children. Study-level points and caveats: Several hundred expanded graft clones reportedly supplied alpha-beta T cells about two months after transplant. T cells produced anew were the main source of T-cell counts and diversity one year after transplant. From surviving recipient T cells and thymic progenitors came the high day-60 TCRbeta diversity observed in some patients.

CDR3 length: 13 residues. CDR1 DFQATT and CDR2 SNEGSKA come from the germline V gene (reference sequence). V dropped 6 bases and J dropped 3; count of bases not matched to a gene: 8. There are a few counts of this clonotype. Antigen: not known. Unique molecular identifiers were used in preparing the TCRbeta library. Via MiXCR, TCRdb re-called the PCR reads, giving one row per CDR3 protein. The sample has some 140,000 distinct CDR3 sequences; about a tenth are singletons. This TCR was sampled from a girl in the first two years of life who had a stem cell transplant for combined immunodeficiency, so the T cells may come from the graft donor. The genes are TRBV20-1 and TRBJ2-7; TRBD1 agrees at 7 bases. Sequences were derived from PBMCs, mostly from graft donor cells, sampled 180 days after TCRalphabeta/CD19-depleted stem cell transplant. CDR3 region: CSAIPDRDYEQYF. The CDR3 DNA sequence: TGCAGTGCCATCCCCGACAGGGACTACGAGCAGTACTTC.